This TCR beta chain stems from a study of regulatory T cells in long-lasting Graves disease. Findings and limits, study-wide: Lower TCR diversity was seen in persistent Graves' patients than in newly diagnosed ones. New patients shared fewer public clonotypes (approximately 970) than persistent patients did (roughly 2,500). It was peripheral blood alone, not thyroid tissue, that was studied.

Arm-PCR with iRepertoire HTBI primers amplified the CDR3 regions for these TCR beta libraries. Using its own MiXCR run on the multiplex PCR reads, TCRdb lists one record per CDR3 protein. The data show 500,000 or so distinct CDR3 sequences, more than 15% seen once. Documented time point: newly diagnosed GD, antithyroid drugs for less than 3 months. With RNA extracted from PBMCs as input, the TCR library was made. V was shortened by 0 bases and J by 0 bases, with 8 bases between the two germline ends. The CDR3 runs 15 residues. CDR1 is LNHNV and CDR2 is YYDKDF in the germline V gene (reference sequence). This clonotype turned up a few times. Its antigen is not known. The same sample was also used in a study of T cells in Graves' hyperthyroidism and ophthalmopathy. That source adds: The primer set for the first-round RT-PCR of the TCR CDR3 was HTBI.

This clonotype was sampled from a woman aged 35-60 years with Graves disease. The input for sequencing was peripheral blood mononuclear cells (PBMCs), taken at new diagnosis, from a patient treated with antithyroid drugs. This sequence joins TRBV15 and TRBJ1-1; D remains unclear. The CDR3 reads CATSRDQEVNTEAFF. CDR3 bases: TGTGCCACCAGCAGAGATCAGGAGGTGAACACTGAAGCTTTCTTT.